This paragraph covers one TCR beta chain sequence. Its antigen is not identified. TCRB transcripts that were expressed got sequenced, as all of the isolated RNA had been reverse transcribed. The repertoire was sequenced with immunoSEQ multiplex PCR; TCRdb's copy has only in-frame clones and lacks some. The data show about 740,000 clones, roughly 13% seen once. This sample was included in a study of beta chain features in type 1 diabetes. General study points: When VDJ junctions were examined, type 1 diabetes patients showed fewer insertions and more deletions. When Type 1 diabetes patients were examined, their TCRB CDR3s proved moderately but significantly shorter in all four CD4+ subsets.

Germline V CDR1 and CDR2: SGDLS, YYNGEE. This CDR3 has 16 residues. Trimming removed 0 bases from V and 0 bases from J, with 10 bases in between. The sample taken for sequencing was naive CD4+ T cells from blood. The receptor's source is a man younger than 30 with type 1 diabetes. This chain uses TRBV9 with TRBJ2-1; tentative D call: TRBD2 (6 bases). Here the CDR3 reads CASSVGVGGSYNEQFF. CDR3 coding DNA: TGTGCCAGCAGCGTAGGAGTGGGGGGCTCCTACAATGAGCAGTTCTTC.